This T cell receptor (beta chain) was captured by sequencing in a study of CD8 T cells in Susac syndrome. With regard to this clonotype: As yet, its antigen is unknown.

The CDR3 has 13 residues. V was clipped by 3 bases and J by 5 bases, with 10 bases between them. Germline loops: CDR1 SGHTA, CDR2 FQGTGA. General study results and limits: The relatively small number of individuals in the TCR sequencing and HLA analysis was acknowledged by the study.

Random hexamers were used to reverse transcribe roughly 0.45 to 1 ug of RNA. TCRdb used MiXCR to reprocess the immunoSEQ multiplex PCR reads, holding one entry per CDR3 protein. The table shows approximately 120,000 distinct CDR3 sequences, with around 97% occurring only once. The source of this sequence is a human donor in good health. The specimen was CD4+ T cells from PBMCs. The chain is built from TRBV7-3 and TRBJ1-1, with D unresolved. CDR3 region: CASSFVFGTEAFF. As DNA, the CDR3 is TGTGCCAGCAGCTTCGTCTTCGGGACTGAAGCTTTCTTT.